Below are 6 T cell receptor beta chains sequenced from a single sample in a study of blood T cell repertoires in COVID-19. Assay used: immunoSEQ multiplex PCR; TCRdb lists only in-frame clones, some missing. Of about 110,000 clones listed, around 91% are singletons. Sequenced: peripheral blood. These receptors were collected from a woman of 80 years or more with acute or convalescent COVID-19.

The genes are TRBV5-1 and TRBJ2-3, with 10 bases that match TRBD1. J was trimmed by 4 bases and V by 5 bases; bases with no gene match: 7. Germline V gene lookup returns CDR1 SGHRS and CDR2 YFSETQ. The CDR3 sequence is 15 residues long. Written as DNA, the CDR3 is TGCGCCAGCAGGTCCGGACAGGGGGGACCAGATACGCAGTATTTT. Translating gives CASRSGQGGPDTQYF.

CDR3 amino acids: CASSLQAGNTEAFF. The DNA of the CDR3 is TGTGCCAGCAGCTTACAGGCGGGGAACACTGAAGCTTTCTTT. This chain uses TRBV7-9 with TRBJ1-1; D uncertain. Trimming removed 2 bases from V and 1 base from J, with 8 bases in between. CDR1 is SEHNR and CDR2 is FQNEAQ in the germline V gene (reference sequence). The length of the CDR3 is 14 residues.

This chain connects TRBV9 to TRBJ1-2, with 9 bases aligning to TRBD1. J was trimmed by 5 bases and V by 0 bases; bases with no gene match: 5. The CDR3 contains 15 residues. The germline V gene encodes CDR1 SGDLS and CDR2 YYNGEE. CDR3 sequence: CASSVGRGQGYGYTF. CDR3 sequence (DNA): TGTGCCAGCAGCGTAGGCCGGGGACAGGGATATGGCTACACCTTC.

The chain uses TRBV30 and TRBJ2-1; D gene uncertain. This CDR3 spans 12 amino acids. Between the trimmed V and J ends, which lost 5 bases and 10 bases, there was a span of 15 bases. Germline V gene data show CDR1 as GTSNPN and CDR2 as SVGIG (reference sequence). The CDR3 nucleotides are TGTGCCTGGGCCCCCGTGAGCTACGAGCAGTTCTTC. It encodes CAWAPVSYEQFF.

The chain is built from TRBV18 and TRBJ1-5, with 7 bases aligning to TRBD1. J was trimmed by 2 bases and V by 1 base; bases with no gene match: 2. In germline, CDR1 is KGHSH, CDR2 LQKENI. The CDR3 contains 15 residues. CDR3 nucleotide sequence: TGTGCCAGCTCACCACAGGGGGCCGGCAATCAGCCCCAGCATTTT. Translating gives CASSPQGAGNQPQHF.

This chain uses TRBV19 with TRBJ2-7; weak D call: TRBD1 (5 bases). Germline values: CDR1 LNHDA, CDR2 SQIVND (reference sequence). The V gene lost 7 bases and the J gene lost 7 bases, with 14 bases spanning the gap. The CDR3 has 12 amino acids. The CDR3 DNA reads TGTGCCAGTACAGGGAATTGGCGGGAGCAGTACTTC. Translation gives CASTGNWREQYF.